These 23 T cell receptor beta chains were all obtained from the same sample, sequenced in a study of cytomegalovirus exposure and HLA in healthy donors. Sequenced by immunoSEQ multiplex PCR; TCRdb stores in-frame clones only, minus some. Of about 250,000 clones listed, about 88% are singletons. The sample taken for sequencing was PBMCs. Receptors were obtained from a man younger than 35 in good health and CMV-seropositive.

CDR3 in DNA: TGTGCCAGCAGTTTCCCGGGACAGGGGATCTACGAGCAGTACTTC. Encoded protein: CASSFPGQGIYEQYF. This chain links TRBV28 with TRBJ2-7; TRBD1 matches 10 bases. Losses at the gene ends were 3 bases for V and 3 bases for J; bases not matched to a gene: 5. Germline CDR1 and CDR2: MDHEN and SYDVKM. The CDR3 extends over 15 amino acids.

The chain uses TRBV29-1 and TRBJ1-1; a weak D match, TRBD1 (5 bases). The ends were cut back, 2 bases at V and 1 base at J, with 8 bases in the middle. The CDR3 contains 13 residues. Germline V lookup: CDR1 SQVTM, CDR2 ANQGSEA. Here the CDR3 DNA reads TGCAGCGTTGAAACCAGGGCGAACACTGAAGCTTTCTTT. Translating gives CSVETRANTEAFF.

CDR3 sequence (DNA): TGTGCCAGCAGGGGATCGGGCGCTGAAGCTTTCTTT. This codes for CASRGSGAEAFF. This chain links TRBV2 with TRBJ1-1; D uncertain. Germline loops: CDR1 SNHLY, CDR2 FYNNEI. The CDR3 sequence is 12 residues long. The V end lost 6 bases, the J end lost 6 bases, and 11 bases lay between the germline ends.

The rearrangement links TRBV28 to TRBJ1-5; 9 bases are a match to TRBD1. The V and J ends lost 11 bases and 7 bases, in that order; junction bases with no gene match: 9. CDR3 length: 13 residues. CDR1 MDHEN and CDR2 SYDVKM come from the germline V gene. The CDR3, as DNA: TGTGCCTCGGGGACAGGGATCCACCAGCCCCAGCATTTT. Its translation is CASGTGIHQPQHF.

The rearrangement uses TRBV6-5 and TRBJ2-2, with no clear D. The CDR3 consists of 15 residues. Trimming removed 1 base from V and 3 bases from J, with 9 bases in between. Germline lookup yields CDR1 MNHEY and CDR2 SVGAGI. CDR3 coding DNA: TGTGCCAGCAGTTACTTAGGACCCCACACCGGGGAGCTGTTTTTT. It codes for CASSYLGPHTGELFF.

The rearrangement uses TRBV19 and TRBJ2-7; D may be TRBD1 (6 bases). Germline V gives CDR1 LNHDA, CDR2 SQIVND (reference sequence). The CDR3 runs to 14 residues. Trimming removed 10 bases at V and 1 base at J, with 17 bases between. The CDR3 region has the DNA TGTGCCACGACCGACAGGACGAATTCCTACGAGCAGTACTTC. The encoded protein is CATTDRTNSYEQYF.

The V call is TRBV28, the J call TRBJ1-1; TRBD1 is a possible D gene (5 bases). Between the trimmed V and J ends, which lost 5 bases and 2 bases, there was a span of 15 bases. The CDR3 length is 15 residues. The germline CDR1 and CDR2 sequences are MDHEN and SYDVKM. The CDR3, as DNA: TGTGCCAGCAGTATACTCGGGGGGGGAAACACTGAAGCTTTCTTT. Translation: CASSILGGGNTEAFF.

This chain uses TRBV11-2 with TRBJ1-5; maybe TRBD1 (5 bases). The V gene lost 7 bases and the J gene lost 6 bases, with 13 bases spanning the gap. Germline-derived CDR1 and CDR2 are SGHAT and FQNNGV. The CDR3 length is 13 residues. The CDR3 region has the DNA TGTGCCAGCACCGAGGGGCCCGGTCAGCCCCAGCATTTT. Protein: CASTEGPGQPQHF. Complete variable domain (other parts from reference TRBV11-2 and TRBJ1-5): EAGVAQSPRYKIIEKRQSVAFWCNPISGHATLYWYQQILGQGPKLLIQFQNNGVVDDSQLPKDRFSAERLKGVDSTLKIQPAKLEDSAVYLCASTEGPGQPQHFGDGTRLSIL.

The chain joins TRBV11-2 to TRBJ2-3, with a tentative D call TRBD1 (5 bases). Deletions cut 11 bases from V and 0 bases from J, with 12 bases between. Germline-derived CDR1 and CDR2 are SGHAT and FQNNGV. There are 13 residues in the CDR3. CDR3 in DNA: TGTGCCGGGGTGGGGCAAAGCACAGATACGCAGTATTTT. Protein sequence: CAGVGQSTDTQYF. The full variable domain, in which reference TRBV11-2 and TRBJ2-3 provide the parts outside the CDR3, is EAGVAQSPRYKIIEKRQSVAFWCNPISGHATLYWYQQILGQGPKLLIQFQNNGVVDDSQLPKDRFSAERLKGVDSTLKIQPAKLEDSAVYLCAGVGQSTDTQYFGPGTRLTVL.

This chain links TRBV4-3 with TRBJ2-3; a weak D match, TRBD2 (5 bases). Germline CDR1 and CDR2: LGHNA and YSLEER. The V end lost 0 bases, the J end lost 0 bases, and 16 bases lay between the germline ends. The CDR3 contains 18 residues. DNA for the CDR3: TGCGCCAGCAGCCAAGATCGGAGAGCGGCGAGGAGCACAGATACGCAGTATTTT. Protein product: CASSQDRRAARSTDTQYF.

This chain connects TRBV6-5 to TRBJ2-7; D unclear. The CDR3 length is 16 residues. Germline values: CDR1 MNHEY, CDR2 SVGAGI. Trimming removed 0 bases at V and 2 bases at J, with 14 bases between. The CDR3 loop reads CASSYSTGQVTYEQYF. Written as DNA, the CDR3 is TGTGCCAGCAGTTACTCAACGGGCCAGGTTACCTACGAGCAGTACTTC.

The CDR3 nucleotides read TGTGCCAGCAGACGGTCCCCCTATCGCAGTGATTTGGGTGAGCAGTTCTTC. The encoded protein is CASRRSPYRSDLGEQFF. The gene calls are TRBV27 and TRBJ2-1; D is unclear. V was clipped by 6 bases and J by 9 bases, with 27 bases between them. The length of the CDR3 is 17 residues. Looked up from germline, CDR1 is MNHEY and CDR2 is SMNVEV (reference sequence).

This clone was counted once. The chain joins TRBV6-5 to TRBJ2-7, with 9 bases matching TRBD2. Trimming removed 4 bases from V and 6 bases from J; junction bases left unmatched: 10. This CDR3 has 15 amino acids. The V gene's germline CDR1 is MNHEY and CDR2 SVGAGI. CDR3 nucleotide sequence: TGTGCCAGCAGTTTGACAGTTAGCGGGAGACCCGAGCAGTACTTC. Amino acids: CASSLTVSGRPEQYF.

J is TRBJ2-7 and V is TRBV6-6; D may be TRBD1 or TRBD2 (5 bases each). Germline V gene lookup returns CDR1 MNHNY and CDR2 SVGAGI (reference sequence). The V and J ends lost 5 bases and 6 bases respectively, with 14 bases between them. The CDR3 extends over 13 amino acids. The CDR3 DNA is TGTGCCAGCAGTCCACTTATGGGGGTCGAGCAGTACTTC. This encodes CASSPLMGVEQYF.

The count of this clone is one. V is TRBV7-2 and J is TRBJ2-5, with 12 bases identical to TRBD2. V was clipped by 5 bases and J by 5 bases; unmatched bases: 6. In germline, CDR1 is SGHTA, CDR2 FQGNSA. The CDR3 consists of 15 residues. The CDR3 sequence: CASSPGLAGRETQYF. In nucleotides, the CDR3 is TGTGCCAGCAGCCCCGGACTAGCGGGAAGGGAGACCCAGTACTTC.

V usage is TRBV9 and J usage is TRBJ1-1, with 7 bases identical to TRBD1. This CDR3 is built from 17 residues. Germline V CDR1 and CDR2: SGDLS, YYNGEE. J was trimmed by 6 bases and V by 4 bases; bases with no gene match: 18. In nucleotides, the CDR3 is TGTGCCAGCAGCTTCAGAGGGGGCAAATTTGGAACCCCTGAAGCTTTCTTT. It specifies CASSFRGGKFGTPEAFF.

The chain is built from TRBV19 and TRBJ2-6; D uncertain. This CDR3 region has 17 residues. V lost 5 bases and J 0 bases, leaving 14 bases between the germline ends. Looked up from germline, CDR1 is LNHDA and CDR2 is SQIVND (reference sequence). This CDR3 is CASSPMLTSSGANVLTF. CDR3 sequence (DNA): TGTGCCAGTAGTCCAATGCTTACGAGCTCTGGGGCCAACGTCCTGACTTTC.

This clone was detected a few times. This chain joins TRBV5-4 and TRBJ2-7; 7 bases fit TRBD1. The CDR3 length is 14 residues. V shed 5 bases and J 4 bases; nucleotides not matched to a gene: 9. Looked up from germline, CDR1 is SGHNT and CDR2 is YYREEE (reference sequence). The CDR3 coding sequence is TGTGCCAGCAGTGAGACAGGGAGTTATTACGAGCAGTACTTC. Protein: CASSETGSYYEQYF.

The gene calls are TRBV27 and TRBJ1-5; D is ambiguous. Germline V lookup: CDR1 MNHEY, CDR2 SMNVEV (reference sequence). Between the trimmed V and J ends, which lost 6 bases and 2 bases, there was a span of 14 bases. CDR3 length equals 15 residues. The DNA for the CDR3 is TGTGCCAGCAGACGGGGTTTTTTCGGCAATCAGCCCCAGCATTTT. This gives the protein CASRRGFFGNQPQHF.

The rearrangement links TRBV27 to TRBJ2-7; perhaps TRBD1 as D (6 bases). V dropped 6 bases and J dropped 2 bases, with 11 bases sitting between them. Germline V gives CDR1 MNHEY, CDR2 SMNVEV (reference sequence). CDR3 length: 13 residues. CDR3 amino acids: CASSQRTAYEQYF. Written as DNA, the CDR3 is TGTGCCAGCAGCCAACGGACAGCCTACGAGCAGTACTTC.

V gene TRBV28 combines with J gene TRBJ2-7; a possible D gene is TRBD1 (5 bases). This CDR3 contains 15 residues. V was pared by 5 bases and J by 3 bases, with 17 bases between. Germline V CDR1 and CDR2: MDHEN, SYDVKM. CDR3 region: CASSPSLRQFYEQYF. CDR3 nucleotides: TGTGCCAGCAGTCCGTCCCTTAGACAGTTCTACGAGCAGTACTTC.

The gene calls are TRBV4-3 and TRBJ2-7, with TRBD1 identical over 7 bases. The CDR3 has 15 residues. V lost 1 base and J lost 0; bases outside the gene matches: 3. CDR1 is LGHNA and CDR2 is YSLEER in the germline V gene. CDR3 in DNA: TGCGCCAGCAGCCAAGGACGGGACAGCTCCTACGAGCAGTACTTC. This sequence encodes CASSQGRDSSYEQYF.

The chain's CDR3 is CASSHITATTDTQYF. Written as DNA, the CDR3 is TGTGCCAGCAGCCACATCACAGCGACTACAGATACGCAGTATTTT. The chain links TRBV7-9 to TRBJ2-3; D is unclear. V was trimmed by 5 bases and J by 3 bases, leaving 15 bases between them. Germline loops: CDR1 SEHNR, CDR2 FQNEAQ (reference sequence). The CDR3 contains 15 residues.